Here is one TCR beta chain with its context. The entry originates in a study of blood T cells in healthy people across ages. A second PCR, run for roughly 6 to 11 cycles, used a sample-barcoded 5' primer plus a J-beta primer mix. Each cDNA molecule was tagged by a template-switch adaptor with 12 random nucleotides. TCRdb called the 5' RACE reads again in MiXCR, with one record for every CDR3 protein. The sample carries about 970,000 distinct CDR3 sequences, just over 50% recorded once. The CDR3 has 13 amino acids. Looked up from germline, CDR1 is SNHLY and CDR2 is FYNNEI. V lost 6 bases, J lost 7 bases, and 15 bases lay in between. Donors were healthy Caucasian individuals from Russia aged about 6 to 95.

The sample comprised blood. The chain uses TRBV2 and TRBJ1-1; no clear D gene. This TCR came from an older woman in good health. CDR3 nucleotide sequence: TGTGCCAGCAGCAGAATCGGGGTGGGTGAAGCTTTCTTT. Protein product: CASSRIGVGEAFF.